Listed below are T cell receptor beta chains from one sample, sequenced in a study of graft-versus-host responses after intestinal transplantation. The antigens of these receptors remain unknown. Measured with immunoSEQ multiplex PCR; TCRdb has only the in-frame clones, and not every one. The sample records 65,000 to 85,000 clones, roughly 84% being singletons. The sequenced sample was unstimulated CD8+ T cells sorted from spleen or lymph node cells, obtained before transplant. The receptors originated from a human donor who was the organ donor for an intestinal transplant. Both conserved end residues are part of each CDR3. The D gene is left open where the match is weak. Clone size is given for some rows only: seen once, a few or many times, or a class if the clone is expanded.

-,15,TRBJ2-1,TRBV9,-,CASSVLQSSYNEQFF,TGTGCCAGCAGCGTATTACAGAGCTCCTACAATGAGCAGTTCTTC
-,17,TRBJ1-6,TRBV27,-,CASSLSLQSSYNSPLHF,TGTGCCAGCAGTTTATCCCTCCAGAGCTCCTATAATTCACCCCTCCACTTT
-,13,TRBJ1-5,TRBV15,few,CATSSNRVQPQHF,TGTGCCACCAGCAGTAATCGGGTTCAGCCCCAGCATTTT
-,18,TRBJ2-5,TRBV14,once,CASSQDPRHVGVRETQYF,TGTGCCAGCAGCCAAGATCCGCGCCACGTAGGGGTGCGAGAGACCCAGTACTTC
-,15,TRBJ1-4,TRBV5-1,-,CASSLGQTTNEKLFF,TGCGCCAGCAGCCTCGGACAGACAACTAATGAAAAACTGTTTTTT
-,14,TRBJ1-1,TRBV28,once,CASSLFDGGPEAFF,TGTGCCAGCAGTTTATTCGATGGGGGCCCTGAAGCTTTCTTT
-,15,TRBJ2-3,TRBV5-6,-,CASSFRGRPADTQYF,TGTGCCAGCAGCTTTCGGGGAAGACCAGCAGATACGCAGTATTTT
-,13,TRBJ2-3,TRBV28,-,CASSLWLSVGQYF,TGTGCCAGCAGTTTGTGGCTCTCGGTAGGGCAGTATTTT
-,14,TRBJ2-3,TRBV18,-,CASCPVRGTDTQYF,TGTGCCAGTTGTCCCGTGCGGGGCACAGATACGCAGTATTTT
-,13,TRBJ1-2,TRBV25-1,-,CASSESTGYGYTF,TGTGCCAGCAGTGAATCGACAGGCTATGGCTACACCTTC
-,15,TRBJ2-1,TRBV19,-,CASSTQEVSYNEQFF,TGTGCCAGTAGTACGCAAGAGGTCTCCTACAATGAGCAGTTCTTC
-,17,TRBJ1-5,TRBV18,-,CASSPQLVALGNQPQHF,TGTGCCAGCTCACCACAACTCGTGGCTTTGGGGAATCAGCCCCAGCATTTT
-,11,TRBJ2-2,TRBV6-6,-,CASSPSGELFF,TGTGCCAGCAGTCCTTCAGGGGAGCTGTTTTTT
-,15,TRBJ1-2,TRBV4-1,-,CASSHTRNPNYGYTF,TGCGCCAGCAGCCACACGAGAAACCCCAACTATGGCTACACCTTC
-,17,TRBJ2-2,TRBV19,-,CASSDRDRTTNTGELFF,TGTGCCAGTAGTGACCGGGACCGTACGACTAACACCGGGGAGCTGTTTTTT
TRBD1,15,TRBJ1-3,TRBV6-1,few,CASSEMTGSGNTIYF,TGTGCCAGCAGTGAAATGACAGGGTCTGGAAACACCATATATTTT
TRBD2,15,TRBJ2-5,TRBV7-9,-,CASSLLLAGLETQYF,TGTGCCAGCAGCTTACTACTAGCGGGGTTGGAGACCCAGTACTTC
TRBD1,16,TRBJ2-3,TRBV18,-,CASSPGQGGSTDTQYF,TGTGCCAGCTCTCCCGGACAGGGGGGTAGCACAGATACGCAGTATTTT
TRBD1,14,TRBJ1-2,TRBV5-1,-,CASKHRGSIGGYTF,TGCGCCAGCAAGCACAGGGGCTCTATTGGTGGCTACACCTTC